The source of this T cell receptor (beta chain) is a study of blood T cell repertoires in COVID-19. On the study more broadly: Sites in the United States, Italy and Spain provided acute and convalescent COVID-19 samples.

Trimming took 7 bases from V and 5 from J, leaving 15 bases between them. In germline, CDR1 is SGHRS, CDR2 YFSETQ. The CDR3 sequence is 13 residues long. TCRdb's table, derived via immunoSEQ multiplex PCR, lists solely in-frame clones and lacks some. The sample carries fewer than 500,000 clones, just over 85% recorded once. The sequencing sample was made of peripheral blood. The chain uses TRBV5-1 and TRBJ1-2; D remains unclear. The sequence derives from a woman in her twenties or thirties with active or convalescent COVID-19. CDR3 residues: CASGRESYYGYTF. In DNA form, the CDR3 reads TGCGCCAGCGGTAGGGAGAGTTATTATGGCTACACCTTC.